Sequencing of this T cell receptor beta chain was carried out in a study of early stage breast cancer tumors (dated by TCRdb to the late 2010s). Turning to the overall study: Of the approximately 16 invasive breast tumors, about a dozen were found to be estrogen receptor-positive, progesterone receptor-positive and HER2-negative. Of the roughly 12 ER+/PR+/HER2- tumors, eight were classified as invasive ductal carcinomas and four as invasive lobular carcinomas. On average, each sample had about 9.7-fold read coverage. The samples as a whole yielded a few million detected templates, corresponding to 900,000 to 1,100,000 unique clonotypes.

Results and caveats for the whole study, not just this receptor: Enriched TCRB sequences shared across patients were found to be mostly commonly generated sequences that were unlikely to play an important role in the tumor microenvironment. Repertoires from blood and normal breast were more alike than repertoires from blood and tumor, and in about 90% of the 16 patients, comparing each tissue with blood separated tumor from normal. Tumors showed about 2.5-fold higher T cell density and higher clonality than adjacent normal breast tissue. The small cohort size prevented analysis by tumor subtype. Chain pairing and functional markers such as CD4, CD8 and FOXP3 were not captured by bulk genomic DNA sequencing of unsorted cells.

Each sample was amplified in two independent genomic DNA replicates, using approximately 0.5 ug for blood and around 1.6 ug for tumor or normal breast. TCRB sequencing of genomic DNA was carried out with the ImmunoSeq Intro kit according to the manufacturer's instructions. Multiplex PCR was run for around 33 cycles using proprietary primers and spike-in control sequences for absolute quantification. Single-end 150-bp reads were used to sequence an 87-bp fragment covering the CDR3 and the flanking V and J genes. Each lane of an Illumina MiSeq running version 3.0 chemistry carried seven multiplexed samples, with two replicates apiece. The published analysis was carried out like this. Raw data were processed with the vendor's proprietary pipeline, and both replicates were merged into a single result per sample. A clonotype was defined as productive rearrangements that share the same V-gene family, CDR3 amino acid sequence and J-gene segment. To compute clonality, the normalized Shannon entropy (Pielou evenness) of TCRB abundances was subtracted from 1. T cell density was estimated by dividing total templates by the number of input cells inferred from the DNA input amount. Recon was used with default parameters to estimate total repertoire diversity and clonality. A clonotype counted as tumor-enriched if its abundance in tumor exceeded 0.1% and was at least 32-fold higher than its abundance in normal breast. As stored in TCRdb, this immuneACCESS dataset retains in-frame rearrangements with V and J assigned. A fraction of the clones does not appear; measured against another copy, unresolved V genes explain less than half of the discrepancy, and the remainder lacks a known reason. The V and J calls and clone size were taken over from that table, and D and trimming were inferred from the DNA. The sample table holds fewer than 9,000 clones, of which approximately 60% were seen once. The top ten hold roughly 6.4% of the sample.

About 19-55 mg of tumor tissue was diced and typically yielded more than 2.5 ug of DNA. The study profiled bulk TCR beta-chain repertoires in matched peripheral blood, tumor and adjacent normal breast tissue taken from more than 15 patients with early-stage breast cancer. Once resection was done, tumor tissue identified by eye was cut out and put into prechilled RNAlater. Tumor tissue (about 18-55 mg) was diced and homogenized in RLTplus buffer with beta-mercaptoethanol and antifoaming agent using a TissueLyser II. Genomic DNA was extracted with the Qiagen AllPrep DNA/RNA Mini kit. As to this clone: The specificity of this receptor is unknown. No quality values exist for individual bases; no much larger clone is one base distant.

The sample comprised breast tumor tissue. The receptor was isolated from a person aged 65 to 85 with breast cancer.

The CDR3 reads CSVEESWGGAHYGYTF. Here is the DNA: TGCAGCGTTGAAGAGTCTTGGGGGGGGGCCCACTATGGCTACACCTTC. The V gene is TRBV29-1 and the J gene is TRBJ1-2; TRBD1 might be the D gene, on 6 matching bases. Trimming at the junction amounts to 0 bases on V and 3 bases on J, and the germline ends lie 17 bases apart. Taken from the germline V gene, the CDR1 and CDR2 loops are SQVTM and ANQGSEA. Counted from cysteine to phenylalanine, this CDR3 has 16 amino acids. Of all the DNA, just the CDR3 is kept, 48 bases in frame from base 1.